The 21 T cell receptor beta chains reported below all come from one sample, sequenced in a study of T cells in Graves' hyperthyroidism and ophthalmopathy. Regions amplified from RNA transcripts were the TCR beta CDR3 regions. The TCR CDR3 first-round RT-PCR relied on the HTBI primer set. TCRdb passed the multiplex PCR reads through MiXCR, listing each CDR3 protein once. The sample carries 340,000 or so distinct CDR3 sequences, around 17% recorded once. Sequencing used blood. The receptors were sampled from a man aged 25 to 40 with Graves' hyperthyroidism.

This clonotype was detected only a few times. CDR3 bases: TGTGCCACCAGCAGAGATCTGAGGGAGTCCGAGCTGTTTTTT. Translating it yields CATSRDLRESELFF. The chain uses TRBV15 and TRBJ2-2; D might be TRBD2 (5 bases). CDR1 is LNHNV and CDR2 is YYDKDF in the germline V gene (reference sequence). The CDR3 covers 14 residues. Trimming removed 0 bases at V and 11 bases at J, with 13 bases between.

The V and J genes are TRBV19 and TRBJ2-1; 8 nucleotides line up with TRBD1. The junction had 8 bases not matched to a gene; V was cut back by 4 bases and J by 3 bases. In germline, CDR1 is LNHDA, CDR2 SQIVND (reference sequence). This CDR3 region has 16 residues. Here the CDR3 reads CASSTYRGENYNEQFF. For the CDR3, the DNA is TGTGCCAGTAGTACCTACAGGGGGGAAAACTACAATGAGCAGTTCTTC.

The table lists this clonotype with a few counts. The genes are TRBV5-4 and TRBJ2-1; no firm D call. Germline CDR1 SGHNT, CDR2 YYREEE (reference sequence). The length of the CDR3 is 14 residues. V lost 4 bases and J lost 7, with 15 bases in between. The CDR3 coding sequence is TGTGCCAGCAGCACCCGGGTCCCCGGTAATGAGCAGTTCTTC. It codes for CASSTRVPGNEQFF.

Many counts were recorded for this clonotype. V usage is TRBV30 and J usage is TRBJ2-1; 7 nucleotides line up with TRBD2. The CDR3 covers 13 residues. Looked up from germline, CDR1 is GTSNPN and CDR2 is SVGIG (reference sequence). The V segment lost 5 bases and the J segment 9 bases; nucleotides outside the gene matches: 10. DNA for the CDR3: TGTGCCTGGCTACGACTAGCCCCTGCTGAGCAGTTCTTC. Translation gives CAWLRLAPAEQFF.

This clonotype was counted a few times. This chain connects TRBV7-2 to TRBJ2-7; 12 positions match TRBD2. The V gene's germline CDR1 is SGHTA and CDR2 FQGNSA. The CDR3 consists of 15 residues. The junction had 2 bases not matched to a gene; V was cut back by 1 base and J by 4 bases. The CDR3 region is CASSLELAGGYEQYF. DNA of the CDR3: TGTGCCAGCAGCTTAGAGCTAGCGGGAGGGTACGAGCAGTACTTC.

The chain recombines TRBV4-1 with TRBJ2-3; 9 nucleotides align to TRBD2. The germline gives CDR1 MGHRA, CDR2 YSYEKL. V shed 3 bases, J shed 4 bases, and the junction held 8 bases outside the gene matches. The CDR3 has 16 residues. The CDR3 DNA sequence: TGCGCCAGCAGCCACCCACGAGCTAGCGGGGCAGATACGCAGTATTTT. As protein: CASSHPRASGADTQYF.

Ten or more counts support this clonotype. The J gene is TRBJ2-7, the V gene TRBV12-3 or TRBV12-4, with D tentatively TRBD1 or TRBD2 (5 bases each). The CDR3 totals 13 residues. The V gene lost 6 bases and the J gene lost 3 bases, with 12 bases spanning the gap. The CDR3 spells CASSDRGLYEQYF. The CDR3 DNA follows: TGTGCCAGCAGCGACCGGGGCCTCTACGAGCAGTACTTC.

This clonotype has just a few counts. This chain uses TRBV20-1 with TRBJ2-3, with TRBD2 matching over 10 bases. Germline lookup yields CDR1 DFQATT and CDR2 SNEGSKA (reference sequence). V lost 7 bases, J lost 9 bases, and 16 bases stayed unmatched. The CDR3 totals 15 residues. This CDR3 reads CSVFALAGVAVTQYF. CDR3 nucleotide sequence: TGCAGTGTCTTCGCCCTAGCGGGAGTTGCGGTCACGCAGTATTTT.

This clonotype was seen repeatedly, ten times or more. The chain recombines TRBV27 with TRBJ2-7, with 7 positions matching TRBD2. The CDR3 loop spans 15 amino acids. Looked up from germline, CDR1 is MNHEY and CDR2 is SMNVEV (reference sequence). The trim removed 2 bases at V and 1 base at J, leaving 5 bases unmatched. CDR3: CASSLGRERSYEQYF. CDR3 nucleotides: TGTGCCAGCAGTTTAGGGCGGGAGCGATCCTACGAGCAGTACTTC.

This clonotype has just a few counts. The genes are TRBV6-1 and TRBJ1-1; D unclear. The V and J ends lost 5 bases and 1 base respectively, with 8 bases between them. Germline V lookup: CDR1 MNHNS, CDR2 SASEGT. The CDR3 totals 13 residues. DNA for the CDR3: TGTGCCAGCAGTCCCCTCGCGAACACTGAAGCTTTCTTT. It yields the protein CASSPLANTEAFF.

The chain couples TRBV5-1 to TRBJ1-4, with D unclear. The germline CDR1 and CDR2 sequences are SGHRS and YFSETQ. Trimming removed 4 bases from V and 3 bases from J, with 10 bases in between. This CDR3 is built from 14 residues. In nucleotides, the CDR3 is TGCGCCAGCAGCCTGGCCCGCCCTAATGAAAAACTGTTTTTT. Translating it yields CASSLARPNEKLFF.

This chain links TRBV2 with TRBJ2-1; D is tentatively TRBD1 or TRBD2 (5 bases each). The CDR3 runs to 11 residues. From germline, CDR1 is SNHLY and CDR2 FYNNEI. With 2 bases removed from V and 11 bases from J, the gap between germline ends came to 7 bases. CDR3 nucleotide sequence: TGTGCCAGCAGTGAATGGGGACAGCAGTTCTTC. Residues: CASSEWGQQFF.

This clonotype showed up just a few times. The chain employs TRBV20-1 and TRBJ2-3, with 10 bases identical to TRBD2. Germline V gene sequence: CDR1 DFQATT, CDR2 SNEGSKA (reference sequence). CDR3 length: 14 residues. Unmatched junction bases numbered 3, after V lost 1 base and J lost 5 bases. This CDR3 reads CSARGSGRGDTQYF. CDR3 DNA: TGCAGTGCTAGAGGAAGCGGGAGGGGAGATACGCAGTATTTT.

This clonotype has a count of ten or more. V and J are TRBV11-2 and TRBJ2-3; D remains ambiguous. The CDR3 has 13 residues. Germline V CDR1 and CDR2: SGHAT, FQNNGV. The ends were cut back, 2 bases at V and 7 bases at J, with 10 bases in the middle. The CDR3 is CASSLTAAYTQYF. The DNA of the CDR3 is TGTGCCAGCAGCTTAACCGCGGCCTATACGCAGTATTTT.

This chain links TRBV11-2 with TRBJ2-1; a weak D match, TRBD1 (6 bases). The V and J ends lost 9 bases and 2 bases respectively, with 11 bases between them. This CDR3 is built from 13 residues. CDR1 and CDR2 (germline): SGHAT, FQNNGV. In DNA, the CDR3 is TGTGCCAGTAGTAACAGGGCCTACAATGAGCAGTTCTTC. Translation: CASSNRAYNEQFF. The whole variable domain, remainder taken from reference TRBV11-2 and TRBJ2-1, is EAGVAQSPRYKIIEKRQSVAFWCNPISGHATLYWYQQILGQGPKLLIQFQNNGVVDDSQLPKDRFSAERLKGVDSTLKIQPAKLEDSAVYLCASSNRAYNEQFFGPGTRLTVL.

V usage is TRBV24-1 and J usage is TRBJ1-1; tentative D call: TRBD1 (5 bases). Germline CDR1 and CDR2: KGHDR and SFDVKD. CDR3 length equals 14 residues. The V end was cut by 3 bases, the J end by 7 bases, with 14 bases between. CDR3 in amino acids: CATSDGANLYEAFF. CDR3 in DNA: TGTGCCACCAGTGATGGGGCAAACCTTTATGAAGCTTTCTTT.

The genes are TRBV5-1 and TRBJ2-1; no clear D. The V end lost 2 bases, the J end lost 0 bases, and 6 bases lay between the germline ends. The CDR3 totals 14 residues. Germline V lookup: CDR1 SGHRS, CDR2 YFSETQ. DNA for the CDR3: TGCGCCAGCAGCTTCACCATCTCCTACAATGAGCAGTTCTTC. This codes for CASSFTISYNEQFF.

This sequence joins TRBV4-1 and TRBJ2-5, with 7 positions matching TRBD1. This CDR3 has 13 residues. Germline V lookup: CDR1 MGHRA, CDR2 YSYEKL. The V gene end was trimmed by 0 bases and the J gene end by 14 bases; junction bases not matched to a gene: 9. The CDR3 DNA follows: TGCGCCAGCAGCCAAGAACCTACAGGGGCGTGCTACTTC. Translation: CASSQEPTGACYF.

This clonotype was picked up many times. The genes are TRBV6-1 and TRBJ2-7; TRBD1 matches at 8 bases. The germline V gene encodes CDR1 MNHNS and CDR2 SASEGT. The CDR3 consists of 13 residues. J was trimmed by 6 bases and V by 8 bases; bases with no gene match: 9. Written as DNA, the CDR3 is TGTGCCAGCCCGGGACAGGTATTTGGCGAGCAGTACTTC. This translates into CASPGQVFGEQYF.

This clonotype has just a few counts. The chain joins TRBV7-2 to TRBJ1-3, with D unresolved. V lost 5 bases, J lost 6 bases, and 8 bases lay in between. This CDR3 is built from 12 residues. Germline CDR1 SGHTA, CDR2 FQGNSA. This CDR3 is CASSHPKNTIYF. The CDR3 coding sequence is TGTGCCAGCAGCCATCCAAAAAACACCATATATTTT.

This clonotype was counted only a few times. The V and J genes are TRBV20-1 and TRBJ2-3; tentatively, D is TRBD2 (5 bases). The germline V and J ends were trimmed by 1 base and 0 bases, with 17 bases remaining between them. This CDR3 contains 17 residues. CDR1 is DFQATT and CDR2 is SNEGSKA in the germline V gene (reference sequence). Here the CDR3 DNA reads TGCAGTGCTAGAGGTGGTATTCGGGAAGCTAGCACAGATACGCAGTATTTT. This translates into CSARGGIREASTDTQYF.